The 7 T cell receptor beta chains below were found in one sample sequenced in a study of cytomegalovirus exposure and HLA in healthy donors. The PCR had 60 Vbeta and 13 Jbeta primers. The repertoire was sequenced with immunoSEQ multiplex PCR; TCRdb's copy has only in-frame clones and lacks some. The profile covers fewer than 200,000 clones, with approximately 71% appearing a single time and approximately 1.5% taken by the ten largest. The sequencing sample was made of PBMCs. These receptors were collected from a man aged 50 to 60 in good health and CMV-seronegative.

This sequence joins TRBV19 and TRBJ1-4; no clear D. The CDR3 has 15 residues. Germline CDR1 is LNHDA and CDR2 is SQIVND (reference sequence). V lost 1 base to trimming and J lost 4 bases, with 10 bases between them. CDR3 in DNA: TGTGCCAGTAGTATAGCTGCGCTCAATAATGAAAAACTGTTTTTT. Amino acids: CASSIAALNNEKLFF.

This chain uses TRBV4-2 with TRBJ2-1, with D hard to call. The CDR3 spans 12 residues. The V and J ends lost 1 base and 10 bases respectively, with 8 bases between them. The V gene's germline CDR1 is LGHNA and CDR2 YNFKEQ. The CDR3 DNA is TGTGCCAGCAGCCAAGTGGGCCTAGAGCAGTTCTTC. Protein: CASSQVGLEQFF.

The chain recombines TRBV18 with TRBJ1-4; 9 bases line up with TRBD1. This CDR3 contains 18 residues. With 2 bases clipped from V and 5 bases from J, the junction kept 12 bases outside the gene matches. Germline loops: CDR1 KGHSH, CDR2 LQKENI. CDR3 nucleotide sequence: TGTGCCAGCTCACCAGAGTATACACGCGGGACAGGGAATGAAAAACTGTTTTTT. Translated: CASSPEYTRGTGNEKLFF.

The chain joins TRBV7-8 to TRBJ1-2; no clear D. The V gene lost 4 bases and the J gene lost 8 bases, with 17 bases spanning the gap. This CDR3 spans 14 amino acids. The germline V gene encodes CDR1 SGHVS and CDR2 FQNEAQ. The CDR3 DNA reads as TGTGCCAGCAGCTCCCTGATGGCTCGGGAGGGCTACACCTTC. Amino acid sequence: CASSSLMAREGYTF.

This clone was seen a few times. The chain couples TRBV10-2 to TRBJ2-3; 13 bases agree with TRBD2. Germline lookup yields CDR1 WSHSY and CDR2 SAAADI. V lost 4 bases to trimming and J lost 3 bases; unmatched junction nucleotides: 1. The CDR3 runs to 15 residues. The CDR3 nucleotides read TGCGCCAGCAGTGGACTAGCGGGGGGAACAGATACGCAGTATTTT. Its translation: CASSGLAGGTDTQYF.

The chain combines TRBV28 with TRBJ2-5; D is possibly TRBD1 (7 bases). CDR3 length equals 15 residues. In germline, CDR1 is MDHEN, CDR2 SYDVKM. The V and J ends lost 5 bases and 5 bases respectively, with 18 bases between them. The CDR3 DNA reads as TGTGCCAGCAGTCCCGGAACAGGGGCGGGGGAGACCCAGTACTTC. Translated, it gives CASSPGTGAGETQYF.

The rearrangement uses TRBV5-1 and TRBJ2-1; 7 nucleotides line up with TRBD1. The ends lost 4 bases at V and 1 base at J; junction bases unmatched: 8. There are 16 residues in the CDR3. Germline lookup yields CDR1 SGHRS and CDR2 YFSETQ. CDR3 sequence reads: CASSQQGPPSYNEQFF. The CDR3 DNA sequence: TGCGCCAGCAGCCAACAGGGGCCCCCTTCCTACAATGAGCAGTTCTTC.